This TCR beta chain was documented in a study of cytomegalovirus exposure and HLA in healthy donors. Study overall: Genetic ancestry analysis placed about 84% of the 398 donors that were genotyped in the Caucasian-associated cluster. General observations from the study: In a later analysis, parvovirus B19, influenza, CMV and Epstein-Barr virus appeared linked to several top co-occurrence clusters. Fewer N-insertions (relative to the approximately 670-donor mean) were reportedly seen in an Asian-associated ancestry cluster in a later analysis.

Regarding this clone: No antigen is known for it.

In the PCR, 60 Vbeta and 13 Jbeta primers were used. Generated by immunoSEQ multiplex PCR, the TCRdb table keeps only in-frame clones and is missing some. The sample lists 150,000 to 200,000 clones, about 84% occurring once. Each donor's status was that of a healthy bone marrow donor. Trimming stripped 5 bases from V and 5 bases from J, with 9 bases between. The CDR3 sequence is 12 residues long. Germline assignment: CDR1 MGHDK and CDR2 SYGVNS. V is TRBV25-1 and J is TRBJ2-5; no firm D call. This clonotype originated in a man aged 45-65 years in good health and CMV-seropositive. Source material: PBMCs. CDR3 sequence: CASSPGSETQYF. The CDR3 DNA is TGTGCCAGCAGTCCGGGTTCGGAGACCCAGTACTTC.